Described below is a single T cell receptor beta chain sequence and its context. Its antigen is still unknown. Primers: 60 Vbeta forward and 13 Jbeta reverse. Sequenced by immunoSEQ multiplex PCR; TCRdb stores in-frame clones only, minus some. This table holds about 150,000 clones, roughly 70% found once. These data come from a study of cytomegalovirus exposure and HLA in healthy donors. Study overall: Among around 180 million T cells, an earlier analysis found roughly 100 million unique TCR beta sequences.

This CDR3 contains 13 residues. Germline CDR1 is SNHLY and CDR2 is FYNNEI. The V end lost 5 bases, the J end lost 5 bases, and 10 bases lay between the germline ends. Findings and limits, study-wide: It was in a later analysis that TCR association rates were seen to vary by HLA locus, highest for DRB1 and lowest for HLA-C.

The receptor comes from a woman aged 55-69 years in good health and CMV-seropositive. The chain links TRBV2 to TRBJ1-5; a weak D match, TRBD1 (6 bases). The sample was PBMCs. The CDR3 spells CASSPTGYQPQHF. In DNA form, the CDR3 reads TGTGCCAGCAGTCCCACAGGGTATCAGCCCCAGCATTTT.